Below, one T cell receptor (beta chain) is given with its context. The specificity of this receptor is unknown. One base away there is no much larger clone; base qualities are not given. The sample comes from a study of T-cell reconstitution after alpha-beta-depleted transplantation in children (TCRdb year 2016). Looking at the study overall: Using TCR repertoire profiling, the study quantitatively followed how T-cell immune reconstitution unfolded in children after TCRalphabeta/CD19-depleted allogeneic hematopoietic cell transplantation.

The library was produced with PCR. The sequencer was an Illumina HiSeq 2500. TCR library preparation used molecular barcoding, with unique molecular identifiers applied to normalize quantification of the TCRbeta repertoire. In TCRdb, the public reads were trimmed at Q25 with fastp and aligned with MiXCR, with productive beta chains retained. When rows share a CDR3 protein, they turn into one entry using the most common DNA and genes. This sample has 250,000 to 400,000 distinct CDR3 sequences in its table, and 23% of those were observed once. Clones ranked in the top ten supply 9.5% to 12% of the sample. On the study overall, not on this receptor specifically: About two months after transplant, the apparently early recovery of alphabetaT-cell counts reportedly depended on just several hundred clones that had expanded rapidly and came from non-depleted graft cells. Over the following months the frequencies of hyperexpanded clones went down, and after one year T-cell counts and TCRbeta diversity were mostly credited to newly produced T cells. In some patients, the high TCRbeta diversity seen at day 60 was put down to recipient T cells and intrathymic progenitors that had survived conditioning.

The treatment or condition label here, explained by the study, means: allogeneic hematopoietic cell transplantation with graft depleted of TCRalphabeta T cells and CD19 B cells. TCRalphabeta/CD19-depleted allogeneic hematopoietic cell grafts were given to the transplant recipients, all of whom were children. The sequenced sample was PBMCs, mostly from graft donor cells, obtained 180 days after TCRalphabeta/CD19-depleted stem cell transplant. The origin of this receptor is a male patient younger than 18 who had a stem cell transplant for acute lymphoblastic leukemia, so the T cells may come from the graft donor.

The DNA is as follows: TGCGCCAGCAGCTTGTGGGGACTATCTACCACAGATACGCAGTATTTT. This encodes CASSLWGLSTTDTQYF. The chain is assembled from TRBV5-1 and TRBJ2-3; TRBD2 matches 7 bases in the middle. From its cysteine to its phenylalanine, the CDR3 spans 16 amino acids. The kept DNA is CDR3 alone, 48 bases in frame from the first base. From a lookup of the germline V gene, CDR1 and CDR2 are SGHRS and YFSETQ. V ends up 1 base short and J 2 bases short, with an unmatched junction base count of 7.